The 27 T cell receptor beta chains presented below share a single source sample, sequenced in a study of blood T cell repertoires in COVID-19. Sequencing was performed with immunoSEQ multiplex PCR; in TCRdb, only in-frame clones are kept and a portion is missing. Here the sample spans about 180,000 clones, roughly 86% being singletons. Source material: peripheral blood. The receptor set was obtained from a woman under 40 with active or convalescent COVID-19.

The chain uses TRBV10-2 and TRBJ2-3, with TRBD2 as a possible D gene (6 bases). The V end lost 6 bases, the J end lost 2 bases, and 12 bases lay between the germline ends. The CDR3 extends over 14 amino acids. In germline, CDR1 is WSHSY, CDR2 SAAADI. The CDR3 sequence is CASSRRGSTDTQYF. The CDR3 bases are TGCGCCAGCAGCAGGCGGGGTTCCACAGATACGCAGTATTTT.

The chain joins TRBV19 to TRBJ1-2; TRBD1 is a possible D gene (5 bases). CDR1 is LNHDA, CDR2 SQIVND, per germline (reference sequence). The CDR3 extends over 15 amino acids. V was trimmed by 7 bases and J by 4 bases, leaving 19 bases between them. This CDR3 is CASTTPGSLIYGYTF. The CDR3 DNA reads as TGTGCCAGTACTACGCCAGGGTCCCTCATCTATGGCTACACCTTC.

In this sample, this clone turned up a few times. J is TRBJ2-7 and V is TRBV7-9, with D hard to call. Germline loops: CDR1 SEHNR, CDR2 FQNEAQ (reference sequence). This CDR3 has 14 residues. Trimming shortened V by 3 bases and J by 5 bases, and 14 bases separated the two germline ends. This CDR3 reads CASSLAGRHNEQYF. CDR3 coding DNA: TGTGCCAGCAGCTTGGCAGGCCGACATAACGAGCAGTACTTC.

V gene TRBV28 combines with J gene TRBJ2-7, with 10 bases identical to TRBD2. Germline-derived CDR1 and CDR2 are MDHEN and SYDVKM. This CDR3 contains 17 residues. The trim removed 10 bases at V and 3 bases at J, leaving 18 bases unmatched. The CDR3 sequence: CATSSPGRLAGLYEQYF. CDR3 in DNA: TGTGCCACCTCAAGCCCCGGTCGACTAGCGGGTCTCTACGAGCAGTACTTC. The whole variable domain, filled in from reference TRBV28 and TRBJ2-7, reads DVKVTQSSRYLVKRTGEKVFLECVQDMDHENMFWYRQDPGLGLRLIYFSYDVKMKEKGDIPEGYSVSREKKERFSLILESASTNQTSMYLCATSSPGRLAGLYEQYFGPGTRLTVT.

This chain joins TRBV7-6 and TRBJ2-3, with D possibly being TRBD1 (5 bases). V shed 5 bases and J shed 4 bases, with 25 bases lying between them. The CDR3 covers 18 residues. The germline gives CDR1 SGHVS, CDR2 FNYEAQ. The CDR3 is CASSPPWAGSILADTQYF. Here the CDR3 DNA reads TGTGCCAGCAGCCCCCCTTGGGCAGGGTCAATTTTAGCAGATACGCAGTATTTT.

This clone was observed once. CDR3 DNA sequence: TGTGCCAGAAGCCAACGTCGGGCGGGAGGGTCGACCAGCAATGAGCAGTTCTTC. This gives the protein CARSQRRAGGSTSNEQFF. The chain employs TRBV5-3 and TRBJ2-1; 9 bases agree with TRBD2. TRBV5-3 is noted as an ORF with a role that remains uncertain. CDR3 length: 18 amino acids. Unmatched junction bases numbered 17, after V lost 4 bases and J lost 6 bases.

The chain combines TRBV27 with TRBJ2-7; a possible D gene is TRBD2 (5 bases). This CDR3 has 14 residues. The V gene's germline CDR1 is MNHEY and CDR2 SMNVEV (reference sequence). Trimming cost V 3 bases and J 0 bases, with 9 bases left between them. The CDR3 is CASSLDGSSYEQYF. The CDR3 DNA reads TGTGCCAGCAGTTTGGATGGGAGCTCCTACGAGCAGTACTTC.

This sequence joins TRBV28 and TRBJ2-3, with 10 bases lining up with TRBD2. This CDR3 comprises 15 residues. V lost 3 bases to trimming and J lost 6 bases; unmatched junction nucleotides: 6. Germline V gene sequence: CDR1 MDHEN, CDR2 SYDVKM. The CDR3 DNA is TGTGCCAGCAGTTTCCCCGGGACTAGCGCTGATACGCAGTATTTT. It yields the protein CASSFPGTSADTQYF.

This chain joins TRBV29-1 and TRBJ2-5; TRBD2 matches at 12 bases. This CDR3 is 18 amino acids long. V trimming: 1 base; J trimming: 4 bases; junction bases outside the gene matches: 13. Germline V gene data show CDR1 as SQVTM and CDR2 as ANQGSEA. The CDR3 DNA reads as TGCAGCGTTGAAGTCGTCCTTCTGACTAGCGGGAGCCGAGAGACCCAGTACTTC. Translation gives CSVEVVLLTSGSRETQYF.

The chain links TRBV11-3 to TRBJ2-3; perhaps TRBD1 as D (5 bases). V lost 3 bases and J 2 bases, leaving 15 bases between the germline ends. This CDR3 is 16 amino acids long. Germline lookup yields CDR1 SGHNT and CDR2 YENEEA. The DNA of the CDR3 is TGTGCCAGCAGCTTCCTTAGGGGCCTATTCACAGATACGCAGTATTTT. Protein product: CASSFLRGLFTDTQYF.

The V gene is TRBV28, the J gene TRBJ1-5; a possible D gene is TRBD1 (6 bases). The CDR3 runs 14 residues. Trimming cost V 6 bases and J 1 base, with 10 bases left between them. The germline V gene encodes CDR1 MDHEN and CDR2 SYDVKM. The CDR3 region has the DNA TGTGCCAGCAGAATAGGGGGAAGCAATCAGCCCCAGCATTTT. It translates to CASRIGGSNQPQHF. The whole variable domain, filled in from reference TRBV28 and TRBJ1-5, reads DVKVTQSSRYLVKRTGEKVFLECVQDMDHENMFWYRQDPGLGLRLIYFSYDVKMKEKGDIPEGYSVSREKKERFSLILESASTNQTSMYLCASRIGGSNQPQHFGDGTRLSIL.

V usage is TRBV28 and J usage is TRBJ2-5, with D possibly TRBD1 on 6 matching bases. CDR3 size: 15 residues. Per the germline V gene, CDR1 is MDHEN and CDR2 is SYDVKM. V was cut by 6 bases and J by 4 bases, with 18 bases left in between. CDR3 bases: TGTGCCAGCAGAGGTTGGGGTCAGGGGAGAGAGACCCAGTACTTC. This gives the protein CASRGWGQGRETQYF.

The rearrangement uses TRBV5-1 and TRBJ2-5; 8 positions agree with TRBD2. Germline lookup yields CDR1 SGHRS and CDR2 YFSETQ. V shed 4 bases and J 1 base; nucleotides not matched to a gene: 6. The CDR3 is made up of 15 amino acids. CDR3 bases: TGCGCCAGCAGCAAGAGCGGGGGCGTCCAAGAGACCCAGTACTTC. This translates into CASSKSGGVQETQYF. The full variable domain, rest sourced from reference TRBV5-1 and TRBJ2-5, is KAGVTQTPRYLIKTRGQQVTLSCSPISGHRSVSWYQQTPGQGLQFLFEYFSETQRNKGNFPGRFSGRQFSNSRSEMNVSTLELGDSALYLCASSKSGGVQETQYFGPGTRLLVL.

This chain joins TRBV5-1 and TRBJ1-2, with 9 bases fitting TRBD1. The germline V gene has CDR1 SGHRS and CDR2 YFSETQ. This CDR3 contains 14 residues. Trimming took 7 bases from V and 8 from J; bases not matched to a gene: 12. Written as DNA, the CDR3 is TGCGCCAGCTTCAGTTTGGACAGGGGTGAAGGCTACACCTTC. Encoded protein: CASFSLDRGEGYTF.

This clone is a singleton in its sample. The chain couples TRBV9 to TRBJ1-1; D is uncertain. CDR3 length: 12 residues. Germline V gives CDR1 SGDLS, CDR2 YYNGEE. V was trimmed by 4 bases and J by 3 bases, leaving 7 bases between them. CDR3 coding DNA: TGTGCCAGCAGCCCCGCAGACACTGAAGCTTTCTTT. Its translation: CASSPADTEAFF.

CDR3 sequence (DNA): TGCGCCAGCAGCCAAAGTGTTGGGCGGGAGAACACCGGGGAGCTGTTTTTT. Protein sequence: CASSQSVGRENTGELFF. The rearrangement joins TRBV4-1 to TRBJ2-2; the D gene is possibly TRBD2 (6 bases). The CDR3 spans 17 residues. CDR1 and CDR2 from the germline V gene are MGHRA and YSYEKL. Between the trimmed V and J ends, which lost 2 bases and 1 base, there was a span of 14 bases.

V usage is TRBV19 and J usage is TRBJ2-7, with D possibly being TRBD2 (5 bases). V shed 8 bases and J shed 3 bases, with 14 bases lying between them. The CDR3 is made up of 13 amino acids. Germline values: CDR1 LNHDA, CDR2 SQIVND (reference sequence). In nucleotides, the CDR3 is TGTGCCAGTGCAAATACCGGGGTCTACGAGCAGTACTTC. Translating gives CASANTGVYEQYF.

The rearrangement links TRBV7-9 to TRBJ2-1; the match to TRBD2 covers 10 bases. With V trimmed by 5 bases and J by 5 bases, 18 bases remained unmatched. This CDR3 is built from 19 residues. The V gene's germline CDR1 is SEHNR and CDR2 FQNEAQ (reference sequence). The DNA of the CDR3 is TGTGCCAGCAGCCGAAGGTCACTAGCGGGGCTCCAGGGCGACAATGAGCAGTTCTTC. Its protein is CASSRRSLAGLQGDNEQFF.

The chain combines TRBV19 with TRBJ2-1, with D possibly TRBD2 on 6 matching bases. V was clipped by 6 bases and J by 0 bases, with 15 bases between them. Germline values: CDR1 LNHDA, CDR2 SQIVND (reference sequence). The CDR3 is made up of 16 amino acids. The CDR3 DNA reads TGTGCCAGTAGAGGGAGGCAACGTAGCTCCTACAATGAGCAGTTCTTC. This encodes CASRGRQRSSYNEQFF.

The chain carries TRBV18 and TRBJ1-1; no reliable D call. This CDR3 contains 12 residues. Germline V gene data show CDR1 as KGHSH and CDR2 as LQKENI. The V and J ends lost 3 bases and 8 bases respectively, with 10 bases between them. CDR3 sequence (DNA): TGTGCCAGCTCACCCGGAGACGGAGAAGCTTTCTTT. Amino acids: CASSPGDGEAFF.

The rearrangement joins TRBV7-9 to TRBJ1-2; 7 nucleotides align to TRBD1. The CDR3 is made up of 14 amino acids. With 5 bases clipped from V and 5 bases from J, the junction kept 8 bases outside the gene matches. Germline values: CDR1 SEHNR, CDR2 FQNEAQ (reference sequence). In nucleotides, the CDR3 is TGTGCCAGCAGCCCAGACAGGGATATTTATGGCTACACCTTC. It codes for CASSPDRDIYGYTF.

V and J are TRBV7-6 and TRBJ2-5; weak D call: TRBD2 (6 bases). This CDR3 contains 13 residues. Trimming took off 5 bases at V and 5 bases at J, with 12 bases between the two ends. Germline CDR1 SGHVS, CDR2 FNYEAQ. The CDR3 DNA is TGTGCCAGCAGCGTACAGGAGGGGGAGACCCAGTACTTC. It specifies CASSVQEGETQYF.

The CDR3 sequence is CATQRDRINEKLFF. In DNA form, the CDR3 reads TGTGCCACCCAAAGGGACAGGATTAATGAAAAACTGTTTTTT. The V gene is TRBV15, the J gene TRBJ1-4; 8 bases map to TRBD1. This CDR3 is 14 amino acids long. Looked up from germline, CDR1 is LNHNV and CDR2 is YYDKDF (reference sequence). The trim removed 8 bases at V and 4 bases at J, leaving 6 bases unmatched.

This clone showed up just once. The chain employs TRBV7-9 and TRBJ1-1; D uncertain. Germline-derived CDR1 and CDR2 are SEHNR and FQNEAQ (reference sequence). This CDR3 spans 13 amino acids. With 1 base removed from V and 4 bases from J, the gap between germline ends came to 7 bases. The CDR3 sequence: CASSLVSSTEAFF. As DNA, the CDR3 is TGTGCCAGCAGCTTAGTTTCTAGCACTGAAGCTTTCTTT. The variable domain in full, with the rest retrieved from reference TRBV7-9 and TRBJ1-1, is DTGVSQNPRHKITKRGQNVTFRCDPISEHNRLYWYRQTLGQGPEFLTYFQNEAQLEKSRLLSDRFSAERPKGSFSTLEIQRTEQGDSAMYLCASSLVSSTEAFFGQGTRLTVV.

The rearrangement joins TRBV7-9 to TRBJ1-1; 7 bases map to TRBD1. The CDR3 consists of 15 residues. Per germline, CDR1 SEHNR and CDR2 FQNEAQ (reference sequence). V was clipped by 6 bases and J by 4 bases; unmatched bases: 11. This CDR3 is CASSEVGGLGTEAFF. For the CDR3, the DNA is TGTGCCAGCAGTGAAGTAGGGGGCCTGGGCACTGAAGCTTTCTTT. The variable domain in full, completed from reference TRBV7-9 and TRBJ1-1, reads DTGVSQNPRHKITKRGQNVTFRCDPISEHNRLYWYRQTLGQGPEFLTYFQNEAQLEKSRLLSDRFSAERPKGSFSTLEIQRTEQGDSAMYLCASSEVGGLGTEAFFGQGTRLTVV.

The rearrangement joins TRBV7-9 to TRBJ1-2, with 10 nucleotides matching TRBD1. Germline V gene lookup returns CDR1 SEHNR and CDR2 FQNEAQ (reference sequence). V gave up 4 bases and J gave up 3 bases; unmatched junction bases: 2. The CDR3 has 14 residues. The CDR3, as DNA: TGTGCCAGCAGCTCGGGGACAGGGGACTATGGCTACACCTTC. Protein sequence: CASSSGTGDYGYTF. Drawing the rest from reference TRBV7-9 and TRBJ1-2, the complete variable domain is DTGVSQNPRHKITKRGQNVTFRCDPISEHNRLYWYRQTLGQGPEFLTYFQNEAQLEKSRLLSDRFSAERPKGSFSTLEIQRTEQGDSAMYLCASSSGTGDYGYTFGSGTRLTVV.

V gene TRBV7-2 combines with J gene TRBJ2-7; 9 bases are a match to TRBD2. Germline CDR1 SGHTA, CDR2 FQGNSA. V was clipped by 1 base and J by 3 bases; unmatched bases: 4. CDR3 length: 15 residues. The DNA of the CDR3 is TGTGCCAGCAGCTTAGAGATAGCGGGGGTCTACGAGCAGTACTTC. Its translation: CASSLEIAGVYEQYF.